This TCR beta chain was documented in a study of cytotoxic CD8 clonotypes in ibrutinib-treated CLL. Study-level findings and limits: Clonality (at baseline) was higher than in age-matched healthy donors and tracked circulating CD8+ T-cell counts.

TCRdb's copy holds only in-frame clones and misses some; the assay was immunoSEQ multiplex PCR. The sample holds around 250,000 clones, 70% seen once. The CDR3 is 16 residues long. The germline CDR1 and CDR2 sequences are LNHDA and SQIVND (reference sequence). V shed 3 bases and J shed 6 bases, with 17 bases lying between them. This clone was seen a few times. The antigen is unknown. The origin of this receptor is a human donor with chronic lymphocytic leukemia. This specimen consisted of PBMCs, obtained after 24 months of ibrutinib treatment. The chain employs TRBV19 and TRBJ2-2; tentatively, D is TRBD1 (5 bases). The CDR3 reads CASSMGPELAAGELFF. CDR3 nucleotides: TGTGCCAGTAGTATGGGGCCGGAACTCGCCGCCGGGGAGCTGTTTTTT.